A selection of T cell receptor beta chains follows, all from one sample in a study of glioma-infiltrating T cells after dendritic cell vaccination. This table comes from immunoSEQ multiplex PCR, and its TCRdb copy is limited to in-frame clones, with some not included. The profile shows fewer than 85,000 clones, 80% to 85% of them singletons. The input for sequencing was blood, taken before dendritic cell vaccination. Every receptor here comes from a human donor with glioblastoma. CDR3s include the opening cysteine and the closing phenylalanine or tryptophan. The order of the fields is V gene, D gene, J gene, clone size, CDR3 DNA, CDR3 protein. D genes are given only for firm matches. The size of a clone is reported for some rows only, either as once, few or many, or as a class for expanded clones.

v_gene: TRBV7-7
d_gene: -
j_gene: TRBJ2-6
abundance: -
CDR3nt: TGTGCTAGCAGCTATCCGGGGGCCAACGTCCTGACTTTC
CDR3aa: CASSYPGANVLTF

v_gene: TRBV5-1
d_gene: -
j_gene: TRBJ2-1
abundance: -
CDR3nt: TGCGCCAGCAGCTTTGGGAGGACTAACAATGAGCAGTTCTTC
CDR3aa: CASSFGRTNNEQFF

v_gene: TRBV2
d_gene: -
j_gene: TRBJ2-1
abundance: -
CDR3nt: TGTGCCAGCAGTGAAAGGCCGGGCGGAGGGGATGAGCAGTTCTTC
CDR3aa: CASSERPGGGDEQFF

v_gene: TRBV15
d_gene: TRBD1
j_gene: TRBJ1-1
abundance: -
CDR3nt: TGTGCCACCAGCAGAGACAGGGGGGTCGCTGAAGCTTTCTTT
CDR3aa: CATSRDRGVAEAFF

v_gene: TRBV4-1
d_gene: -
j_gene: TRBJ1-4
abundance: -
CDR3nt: TGCGCCAGCAGCCAAGATGAGGGAGCCCTAAATGAAAAACTGTTTTTT
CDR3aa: CASSQDEGALNEKLFF

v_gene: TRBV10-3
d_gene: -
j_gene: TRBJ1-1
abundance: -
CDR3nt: TGTGCCATCGGGGCTGGGAACACTGAAGCTTTCTTT
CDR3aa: CAIGAGNTEAFF

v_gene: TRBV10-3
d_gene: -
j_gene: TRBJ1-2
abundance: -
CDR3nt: TGTGCCATCAGTGAGTCCGGGTTGCGCTATGGCTACACCTTC
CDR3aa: CAISESGLRYGYTF

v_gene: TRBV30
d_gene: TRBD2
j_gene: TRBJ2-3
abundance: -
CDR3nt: TGTGCCTGGAGTGTCGAGCGGGGAACAGATACGCAGTATTTT
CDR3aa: CAWSVERGTDTQYF

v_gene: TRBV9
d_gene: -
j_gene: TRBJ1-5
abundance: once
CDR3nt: TGTGCCAGCAGCGTAGGGGGGGGCAATCAGCCCCAGCATTTT
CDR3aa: CASSVGGGNQPQHF

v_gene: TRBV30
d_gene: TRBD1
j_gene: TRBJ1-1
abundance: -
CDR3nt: TGTGCCTGGAGTGGACTCAGGACAGGGTTACTCGCTGAAGCTTTCTTT
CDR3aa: CAWSGLRTGLLAEAFF

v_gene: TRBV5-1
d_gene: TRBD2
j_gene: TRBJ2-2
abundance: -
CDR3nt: TGCGCCAGCAGCCCCTATACAGCGGGGCACACCGGGGAGCTGTTTTTT
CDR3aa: CASSPYTAGHTGELFF

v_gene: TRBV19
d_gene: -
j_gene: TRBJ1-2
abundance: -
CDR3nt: TGTGCCAGTAGTACGACAGGCGACTATGGCTACACCTTC
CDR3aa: CASSTTGDYGYTF

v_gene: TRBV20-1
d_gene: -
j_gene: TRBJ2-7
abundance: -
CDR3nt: TGCAGTGCGGGAGCCTACGAGCAGTACTTC
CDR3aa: CSAGAYEQYF

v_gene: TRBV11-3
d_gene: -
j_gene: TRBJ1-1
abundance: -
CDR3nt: TGTGCCAGCAGCTTAGGTGGAGCAGGGCAGGAAGCTTTCTTT
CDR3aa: CASSLGGAGQEAFF

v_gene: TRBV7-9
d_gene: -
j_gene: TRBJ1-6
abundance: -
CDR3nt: TGTGCCAGCAGCTTAAGACGGAGCTCCTATAATTCACCCCTCCACTTT
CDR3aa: CASSLRRSSYNSPLHF

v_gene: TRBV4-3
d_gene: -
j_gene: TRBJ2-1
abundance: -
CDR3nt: TGCGCCAGCAGCCATAACAGGGACGATGAGCAGTTCTTC
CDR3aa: CASSHNRDDEQFF

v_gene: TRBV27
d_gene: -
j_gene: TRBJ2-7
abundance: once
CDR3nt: TGTGCCAGCAGTTTATCCACCTCAGGGTCCCCAGGCTACGAGCAGTACTTC
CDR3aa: CASSLSTSGSPGYEQYF

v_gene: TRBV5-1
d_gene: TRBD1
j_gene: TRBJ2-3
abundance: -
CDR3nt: TGCGCCAGCAGCTCAAGAGGGGGCAGGATAGCAGATACGCAGTATTTT
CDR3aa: CASSSRGGRIADTQYF

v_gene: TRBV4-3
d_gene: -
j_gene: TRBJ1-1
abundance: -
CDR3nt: TGCGCCAGCAGCCAAGGGGACATAAACACTGAAGCTTTCTTT
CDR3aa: CASSQGDINTEAFF

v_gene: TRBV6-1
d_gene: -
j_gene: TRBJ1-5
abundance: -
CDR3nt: TGTGCCAGCTGGAGTGGGACTAACGGCAATCAGCCCCAGCATTTT
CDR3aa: CASWSGTNGNQPQHF

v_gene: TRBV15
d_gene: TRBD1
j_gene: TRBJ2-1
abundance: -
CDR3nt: TGTGCCACCGGGACAGGGGAAGTCTACAATGAGCAGTTCTTC
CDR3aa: CATGTGEVYNEQFF

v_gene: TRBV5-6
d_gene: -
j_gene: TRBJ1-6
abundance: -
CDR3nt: TGTGCCAGCAGCTCCGACAGCAGCAGCTCCTATAATTCACCCCTCCACTTT
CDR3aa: CASSSDSSSSYNSPLHF

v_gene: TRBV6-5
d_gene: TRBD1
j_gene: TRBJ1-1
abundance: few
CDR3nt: TGTGCCATCAGTGGACAGGGGAACACTGAAGCTTTCTTT
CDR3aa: CAISGQGNTEAFF

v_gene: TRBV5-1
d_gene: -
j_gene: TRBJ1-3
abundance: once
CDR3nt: TGCGCCAGCAACCCGGGGGGTACTGGAAACACCATATATTTT
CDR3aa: CASNPGGTGNTIYF

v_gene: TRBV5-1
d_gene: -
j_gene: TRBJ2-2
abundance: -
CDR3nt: TGCGCCAGCAGCTTGGGCCCGGTGAACACCGGGGAGCTGTTTTTT
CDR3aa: CASSLGPVNTGELFF

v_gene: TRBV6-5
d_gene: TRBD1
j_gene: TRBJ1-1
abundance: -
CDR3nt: TGTGCCAGCAGTTTTGACAGGGAGGCCACTGAAGCTTTCTTT
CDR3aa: CASSFDREATEAFF

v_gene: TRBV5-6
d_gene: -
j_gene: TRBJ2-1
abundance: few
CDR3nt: TGTGCCAGCAGCTGGTGGGCTCGGGAGCAGTTCTTC
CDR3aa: CASSWWAREQFF

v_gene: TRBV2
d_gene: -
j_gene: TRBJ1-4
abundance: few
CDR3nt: TGTGCCAGCAGTCCTCGGGGGACTAATGAAAAACTGTTTTTT
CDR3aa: CASSPRGTNEKLFF

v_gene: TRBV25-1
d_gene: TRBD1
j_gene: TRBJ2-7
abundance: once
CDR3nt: TGTGCCAGCAGTGCGCGACAGGGGATTTCCTACGAGCAGTACTTC
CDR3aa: CASSARQGISYEQYF

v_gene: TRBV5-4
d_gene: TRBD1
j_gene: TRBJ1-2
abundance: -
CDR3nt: TGTGCCAGCAGCGCCGGACAGGGGGCTAAGAACTATGGCTACACCTTC
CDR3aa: CASSAGQGAKNYGYTF

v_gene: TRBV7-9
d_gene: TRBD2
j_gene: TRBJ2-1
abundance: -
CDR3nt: TGTGCCAGCAGCCCCCATGTCCGCAGCGGGGGGTCCTCCTACAATGAGCAGTTCTTC
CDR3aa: CASSPHVRSGGSSYNEQFF

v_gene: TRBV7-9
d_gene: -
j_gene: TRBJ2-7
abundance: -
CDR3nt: TGTGCCAGCAGCCCCGGACGGGGAGCGGAGTACGAGCAGTACTTC
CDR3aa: CASSPGRGAEYEQYF

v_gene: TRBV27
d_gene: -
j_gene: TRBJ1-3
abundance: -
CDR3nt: TGTGCCAGCCTTAGGGCGGACTGGTACCTCTCTGGAAACACCATATATTTT
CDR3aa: CASLRADWYLSGNTIYF

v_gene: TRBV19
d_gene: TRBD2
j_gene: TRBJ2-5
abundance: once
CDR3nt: TGTGCCAGTAGCCCACCCCCCCTAGCGGGGGGGCAGGAGACCCAGTACTTC
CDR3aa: CASSPPPLAGGQETQYF

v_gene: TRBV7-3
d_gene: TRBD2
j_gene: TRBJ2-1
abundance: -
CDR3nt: TGTGCCAGCAGCCCGTCCGGGGGGTACCACAATGAGCAGTTCTTC
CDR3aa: CASSPSGGYHNEQFF

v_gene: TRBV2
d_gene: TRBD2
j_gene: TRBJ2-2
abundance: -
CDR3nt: TGTGCCGCTAGGACTAGCGGGGGGCAAAACACCGGGGAGCTGTTTTTT
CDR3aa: CAARTSGGQNTGELFF

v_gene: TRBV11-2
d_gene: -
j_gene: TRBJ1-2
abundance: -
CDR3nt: TGTGCCAGCAGCTTACATGTTGCGGATGGCTACACCTTC
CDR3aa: CASSLHVADGYTF

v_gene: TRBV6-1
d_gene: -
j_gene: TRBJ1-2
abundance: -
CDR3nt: TGTGCCAGCAGTGTCTCCCTGGGGACATCTCTTTCCACCTTC
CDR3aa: CASSVSLGTSLSTF

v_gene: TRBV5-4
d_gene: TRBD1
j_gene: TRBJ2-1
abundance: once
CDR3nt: TGTGCCAGCAGCCAACCGGGACAGGGCTACAATGAGCAGTTCTTC
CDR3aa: CASSQPGQGYNEQFF

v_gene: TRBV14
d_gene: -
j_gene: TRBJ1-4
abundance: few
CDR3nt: TGTGCCAGCAGCCAAGAACACAGGGTATATGAAAAACTGTTTTTT
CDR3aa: CASSQEHRVYEKLFF

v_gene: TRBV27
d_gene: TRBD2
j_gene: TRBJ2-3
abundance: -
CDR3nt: TGTGCCAGCAGTTGGGAGGGAGATACGCAGTATTTT
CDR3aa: CASSWEGDTQYF

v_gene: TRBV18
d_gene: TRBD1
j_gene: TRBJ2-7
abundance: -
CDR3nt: TGTGCCAGCTCACCACAGGGGGCCATCTACGAGCAGTACTTC
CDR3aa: CASSPQGAIYEQYF

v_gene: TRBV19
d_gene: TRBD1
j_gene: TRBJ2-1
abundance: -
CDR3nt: TGTGCCAGTAGTATTGTCGGACAGGGCTCGAGTGAGCAGTTCTTC
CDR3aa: CASSIVGQGSSEQFF

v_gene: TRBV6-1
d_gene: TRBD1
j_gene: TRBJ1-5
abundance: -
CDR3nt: TGTGCCAGCAGCTACACAGGGGGAAGCAATCAGCCCCAGCATTTT
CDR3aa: CASSYTGGSNQPQHF

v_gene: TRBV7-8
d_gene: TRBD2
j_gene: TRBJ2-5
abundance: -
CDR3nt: TGTGCCAGCAGCTTACCTAGCGGGGATCAAGAGACCCAGTACTTC
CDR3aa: CASSLPSGDQETQYF

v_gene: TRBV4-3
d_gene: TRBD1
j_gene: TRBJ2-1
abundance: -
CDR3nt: TGCGCCAGCAGCCAAGGACAGGGCGGAGAGCAGTTCTTC
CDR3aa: CASSQGQGGEQFF

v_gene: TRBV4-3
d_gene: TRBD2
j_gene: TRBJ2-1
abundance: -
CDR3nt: TGCGCCAGCAGCCAGGTAGCGGGGGGGCTGATGGGTGAGCAGTTCTTC
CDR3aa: CASSQVAGGLMGEQFF

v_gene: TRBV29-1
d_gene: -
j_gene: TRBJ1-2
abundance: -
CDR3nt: TGCAGCGTCGCTCGGGAGGTGGGGGGCTACACCTTC
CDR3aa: CSVAREVGGYTF

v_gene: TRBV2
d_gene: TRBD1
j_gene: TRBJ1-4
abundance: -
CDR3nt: TGTGCCAGCAAACCAGGGGGAGATGAAAAACTGTTTTTT
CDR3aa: CASKPGGDEKLFF

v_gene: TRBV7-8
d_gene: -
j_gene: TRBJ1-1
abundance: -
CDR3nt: TGTGCCAGCAGCTTAGCAGAATCCAGAAGTGTAAGGGGCCTCATGAACACTGAAGCTTTCTTT
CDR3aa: CASSLAESRSVRGLMNTEAFF

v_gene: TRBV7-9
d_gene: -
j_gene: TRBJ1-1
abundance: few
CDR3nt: TGTGCCAGCAGCATCGGACTGGACGAGAACACTGAAGCTTTCTTT
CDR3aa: CASSIGLDENTEAFF

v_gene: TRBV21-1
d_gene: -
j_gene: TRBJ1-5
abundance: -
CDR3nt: TGTGCCAGCAGCCTAACTTCCCGTCTCTTGCAAGATAGCAATCAGCCCCAGCATTTT
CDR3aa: CASSLTSRLLQDSNQPQHF

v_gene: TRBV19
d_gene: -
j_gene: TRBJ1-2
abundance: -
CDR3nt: TGTGCCAGTAGTATTTTAGGGGGATTTGGCTACACCTTC
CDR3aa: CASSILGGFGYTF

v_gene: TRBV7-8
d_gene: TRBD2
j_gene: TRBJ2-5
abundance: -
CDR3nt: TGTGCCAGCAGCTCCCCGGGACTACAAGAGACCCAGTACTTC
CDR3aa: CASSSPGLQETQYF

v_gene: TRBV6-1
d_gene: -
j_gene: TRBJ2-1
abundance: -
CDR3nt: TGTGCCAGCAGACTAGCTGTGGGTGAGCAGTTCTTC
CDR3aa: CASRLAVGEQFF